This TCR beta chain was recorded in a study of T cell repertoires in cytomegalovirus infection. TCRdb ran MiXCR on the reads and lists one entry per CDR3 protein. The sample holds a few hundred thousand distinct CDR3 sequences, more than 8% seen once. CDR3 length: 14 residues. Germline assignment: CDR1 SEHNR and CDR2 FQNEAQ (reference sequence). The receptor comes from a human donor in good health (CMV status not recorded). Some clones in this sample may be carry-over from other donors' samples. This chain connects TRBV7-9 to TRBJ2-7; D is perhaps TRBD2 (7 bases). The sample was PBMCs. CDR3 protein: CASLLEGGAQEQYF. The DNA of the CDR3 is TGTGCTAGTTTACTCGAGGGGGGGGCACAAGAGCAGTACTTC.